One T cell receptor beta chain is described in this entry. The antigen remains unidentified. Between the trimmed V and J ends, which lost 4 bases and 7 bases, there was a span of 13 bases. CDR1 and CDR2 (germline): SGHNT, YENEEA. This CDR3 is built from 13 residues. Sequencing was performed with immunoSEQ multiplex PCR; in TCRdb, only in-frame clones are kept and a portion is missing. The sample includes more than 20,000 clones, around 80% of them seen just once. The data derive from a study of T cells in narcolepsy. Study at large: Patients with NT1 or NT2 and healthy control donors were enrolled.

Study-level results: Healthy controls reportedly lacked the autoreactive clonotypes serially found in patients' blood. Some memory CD4+ repertoires had no autoreactive clone sequences.

The source material was memory (CD45RA-) CD4+ T cells from blood. This rearrangement joins TRBV11-3 to TRBJ1-2; no clear D gene. This clonotype was obtained from a human donor in good health. The CDR3 sequence is CASSSRQFSGYTF. As DNA, the CDR3 is TGTGCCAGCAGCTCCCGACAATTCAGTGGCTACACCTTC.